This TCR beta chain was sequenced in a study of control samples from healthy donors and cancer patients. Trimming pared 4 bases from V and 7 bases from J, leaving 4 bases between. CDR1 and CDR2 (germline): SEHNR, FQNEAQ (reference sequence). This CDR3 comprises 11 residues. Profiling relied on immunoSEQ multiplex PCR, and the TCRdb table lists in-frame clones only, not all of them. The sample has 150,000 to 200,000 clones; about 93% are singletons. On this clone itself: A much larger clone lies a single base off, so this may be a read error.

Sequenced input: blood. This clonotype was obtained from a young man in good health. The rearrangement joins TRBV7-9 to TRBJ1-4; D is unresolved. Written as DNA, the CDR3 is TGTGCCAGCAGCTGGGGTGAAAAACTGTTTTTT. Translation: CASSWGEKLFF.